The sequence of this T cell receptor (beta chain) was determined in a study of cytotoxic CD8 clonotypes in ibrutinib-treated CLL. Study overall: The group held roughly twelve relapsed/refractory and around 14 treatment-naive patients, with 17 IGHV unmutated.

The CDR3 is 14 amino acids. Per the germline V gene, CDR1 is MDHEN and CDR2 is SYDVKM. V was pared by 7 bases and J by 5 bases, with 6 bases of the junction left unmatched. Points from the study as a whole: Samples were collected at differing times from sustained-remission and progressing patients. T-cell clonality at baseline went above that of age-matched healthy donors and rose and fell with circulating CD8+ T-cell counts.

From cryopreserved PBMCs came around 2 micrograms of genomic DNA used for TCR beta libraries. The assay was immunoSEQ multiplex PCR, and TCRdb's table has in-frame clones only and misses some. The sample lists about 140,000 clones; more than 75% were seen once. This clone has more than one count but fewer than ten. The antigen is undetermined. The rearrangement uses TRBV28 and TRBJ1-5; 9 nucleotides line up with TRBD1. Sequencing was performed on PBMCs, taken after 24 months of ibrutinib treatment. The sequence was obtained from a human donor with chronic lymphocytic leukemia. CDR3 nucleotide sequence: TGTGCCAGCAAATCCGGACAGGGGCATCAGCCCCAGCATTTT. It codes for CASKSGQGHQPQHF.